The 16 T cell receptor beta chains below come from one sample, sequenced in a study of shared clonotypes between healthy human individuals. Sequencing used immunoSEQ multiplex PCR; TCRdb keeps in-frame clones, though not all of them. The sample has around 700,000 clones, 72% seen once. The sequencing input was memory CD4+ T cells sorted from blood. Subset denoted: CD45RA-negative fraction. Receptor source: a woman aged 30 to 39 in good health.

This clone turned up a few times. DNA of the CDR3: TGTGCCAGTAGTATCGGGGCGCACTCCTACAATGAGCAGTTCTTC. It translates to CASSIGAHSYNEQFF. The chain links TRBV19 to TRBJ2-1; D possibly uses TRBD1 or TRBD2 (5 bases each). The CDR3 sequence is 15 residues long. Germline lookup yields CDR1 LNHDA and CDR2 SQIVND (reference sequence). The V end was cut by 3 bases, the J end by 0 bases, with 9 bases between.

About this clone itself: Other DNA sequences of this sample code for an identical CDR3. The genes are TRBV28 and TRBJ1-5; unclear D gene. Germline assignment: CDR1 MDHEN and CDR2 SYDVKM. Trimming removed 2 bases at V and 3 bases at J, with 5 bases between. The CDR3 consists of 13 residues. The CDR3 here is CASSLGHNQPQHF. CDR3 DNA sequence: TGTGCCAGCAGTTTAGGGCACAATCAGCCCCAGCATTTT.

This clone was observed a few times. V and J are TRBV19 and TRBJ2-1, with 9 positions matching TRBD2. Trimming removed 6 bases from V and 10 bases from J; junction bases left unmatched: 13. The CDR3 runs to 15 residues. CDR1 LNHDA and CDR2 SQIVND come from the germline V gene (reference sequence). CDR3 sequence (DNA): TGTGCCAGTAGCCCGAGCGGGAGGTCCGGTCACGAGCAGTTCTTC. Protein product: CASSPSGRSGHEQFF.

As DNA, the CDR3 is TGTGCCAGCAGCCAAGATGACAGGGCCTACGAGCAGTACTTC. Translating it yields CASSQDDRAYEQYF. V gene TRBV4-2 combines with J gene TRBJ2-7; TRBD1 matches 7 bases. Looked up from germline, CDR1 is LGHNA and CDR2 is YNFKEQ. This CDR3 has 14 residues. V dropped 0 bases and J dropped 2; count of bases not matched to a gene: 1.

This chain links TRBV7-2 with TRBJ2-1; the D gene is possibly TRBD1 (6 bases). Deletions cut 3 bases from V and 8 bases from J, with 23 bases between. This CDR3 contains 17 residues. The germline gives CDR1 SGHTA, CDR2 FQGNSA. In nucleotides, the CDR3 is TGTGCCAGCAGCTTTAGACAGGCGAGAAATAATATGTATGAGCAGTTCTTC. This translates into CASSFRQARNNMYEQFF.

The chain is built from TRBV5-1 and TRBJ2-3; 7 bases fit TRBD1. CDR1 and CDR2 (germline): SGHRS, YFSETQ. The CDR3 extends over 17 amino acids. V lost 4 bases, J lost 1 base, and 12 bases stayed unmatched. The CDR3 sequence: CASSPQPRGSGTDTQYF. The CDR3, as DNA: TGCGCCAGCAGCCCCCAGCCCAGGGGGTCCGGCACAGATACGCAGTATTTT.

The chain joins TRBV5-4 to TRBJ2-5, with D possibly TRBD2 on 9 matching bases. This CDR3 contains 15 residues. V lost 2 bases and J lost 4, with 15 bases in between. Looked up from germline, CDR1 is SGHNT and CDR2 is YYREEE (reference sequence). CDR3: CASSFASGTGETQYF. CDR3 nucleotides: TGTGCCAGCAGCTTTGCTAGCGGGACAGGAGAGACCCAGTACTTC.

This clone was counted only a few times. V usage is TRBV28 and J usage is TRBJ2-3; D not resolved. Trimming stripped 8 bases from V and 6 bases from J, with 9 bases between. Germline V gives CDR1 MDHEN, CDR2 SYDVKM. The CDR3 consists of 11 residues. CDR3 residues: CASLGWDTQYF. The CDR3 DNA sequence: TGTGCCAGCCTCGGCTGGGATACGCAGTATTTT.

The chain employs TRBV11-2 and TRBJ2-1; 9 positions match TRBD2. Trimming cost V 4 bases and J 9 bases; bases outside gene matches: 10. CDR3 length: 15 residues. Germline CDR1 reads SGHAT; CDR2 reads FQNNGV. The CDR3 is CASSSDSGRGFEQFF. CDR3 nucleotide sequence: TGTGCCAGCAGCTCAGATAGCGGGAGAGGCTTTGAGCAGTTCTTC.

The V and J genes are TRBV5-1 and TRBJ2-1; D gene unclear. V was trimmed by 0 bases and J by 5 bases, leaving 9 bases between them. The CDR3 runs 14 residues. Germline CDR1 and CDR2: SGHRS and YFSETQ. DNA of the CDR3: TGCGCCAGCAGCTTGGCCGTTGATCACAATGAGCAGTTCTTC. Amino acids: CASSLAVDHNEQFF.

The chain has TRBV6-5 and TRBJ2-3, with 7 bases matching TRBD1. The germline gives CDR1 MNHEY, CDR2 SVGAGI. The CDR3 loop spans 15 amino acids. Trimming removed 7 bases from V and 5 bases from J; junction bases left unmatched: 12. In DNA, the CDR3 is TGTGCCAGCACCTTCGCGACGACAGGGCAAGATACGCAGTATTTT. Protein: CASTFATTGQDTQYF.

The rearrangement links TRBV5-8 to TRBJ1-4, with a tentative D call TRBD1 (5 bases). The CDR3 runs to 12 residues. The germline CDR1 and CDR2 sequences are SGHTS and YDEGEE. Deletions cut 4 bases from V and 11 bases from J, with 12 bases between. The CDR3 spells CASSTGLRKLFF. The CDR3 coding sequence is TGTGCCAGCAGCACGGGACTTCGGAAACTGTTTTTT.

The chain is built from TRBV7-9 and TRBJ2-1, with 9 positions matching TRBD2. CDR1 SEHNR and CDR2 FQNEAQ come from the germline V gene (reference sequence). This CDR3 has 14 amino acids. The ends lost 10 bases at V and 4 bases at J; junction bases unmatched: 8. Here the CDR3 reads CATVAGEGYNEQFF. The DNA for the CDR3 is TGTGCCACCGTAGCGGGAGAGGGATACAATGAGCAGTTCTTC.

The V and J genes are TRBV7-7 and TRBJ2-7; D ambiguous. CDR1 and CDR2 from the germline V gene are SSHAT and FNYEAQ (reference sequence). The V end lost 0 bases, the J end lost 1 base, and 13 bases lay between the germline ends. This CDR3 region has 16 residues. The CDR3: CASSLARSGSSYEQYF. The CDR3 bases are TGTGCCAGCAGCTTAGCGCGAAGTGGGTCGTCCTACGAGCAGTACTTC.

The V gene is TRBV5-1, the J gene TRBJ2-7; TRBD2 agrees at 10 bases. Trimming cost V 3 bases and J 5 bases; bases outside gene matches: 11. This CDR3 spans 16 amino acids. Looked up from germline, CDR1 is SGHRS and CDR2 is YFSETQ. DNA for the CDR3: TGCGCCAGCAGCTCGGGTCGTTTAGCGGGGGGCCACGAGCAGTACTTC. Translating gives CASSSGRLAGGHEQYF.

The rearrangement links TRBV10-3 to TRBJ2-5; D might be TRBD2 (6 bases). Trimming left V 5 bases short and J 4 bases short, with 11 bases between. The CDR3 extends over 13 amino acids. Germline CDR1 reads ENHRY; CDR2 reads SYGVKD. CDR3 in DNA: TGTGCCATCAGTATCGGGAGCCTAGAGACCCAGTACTTC. Its protein is CAISIGSLETQYF.